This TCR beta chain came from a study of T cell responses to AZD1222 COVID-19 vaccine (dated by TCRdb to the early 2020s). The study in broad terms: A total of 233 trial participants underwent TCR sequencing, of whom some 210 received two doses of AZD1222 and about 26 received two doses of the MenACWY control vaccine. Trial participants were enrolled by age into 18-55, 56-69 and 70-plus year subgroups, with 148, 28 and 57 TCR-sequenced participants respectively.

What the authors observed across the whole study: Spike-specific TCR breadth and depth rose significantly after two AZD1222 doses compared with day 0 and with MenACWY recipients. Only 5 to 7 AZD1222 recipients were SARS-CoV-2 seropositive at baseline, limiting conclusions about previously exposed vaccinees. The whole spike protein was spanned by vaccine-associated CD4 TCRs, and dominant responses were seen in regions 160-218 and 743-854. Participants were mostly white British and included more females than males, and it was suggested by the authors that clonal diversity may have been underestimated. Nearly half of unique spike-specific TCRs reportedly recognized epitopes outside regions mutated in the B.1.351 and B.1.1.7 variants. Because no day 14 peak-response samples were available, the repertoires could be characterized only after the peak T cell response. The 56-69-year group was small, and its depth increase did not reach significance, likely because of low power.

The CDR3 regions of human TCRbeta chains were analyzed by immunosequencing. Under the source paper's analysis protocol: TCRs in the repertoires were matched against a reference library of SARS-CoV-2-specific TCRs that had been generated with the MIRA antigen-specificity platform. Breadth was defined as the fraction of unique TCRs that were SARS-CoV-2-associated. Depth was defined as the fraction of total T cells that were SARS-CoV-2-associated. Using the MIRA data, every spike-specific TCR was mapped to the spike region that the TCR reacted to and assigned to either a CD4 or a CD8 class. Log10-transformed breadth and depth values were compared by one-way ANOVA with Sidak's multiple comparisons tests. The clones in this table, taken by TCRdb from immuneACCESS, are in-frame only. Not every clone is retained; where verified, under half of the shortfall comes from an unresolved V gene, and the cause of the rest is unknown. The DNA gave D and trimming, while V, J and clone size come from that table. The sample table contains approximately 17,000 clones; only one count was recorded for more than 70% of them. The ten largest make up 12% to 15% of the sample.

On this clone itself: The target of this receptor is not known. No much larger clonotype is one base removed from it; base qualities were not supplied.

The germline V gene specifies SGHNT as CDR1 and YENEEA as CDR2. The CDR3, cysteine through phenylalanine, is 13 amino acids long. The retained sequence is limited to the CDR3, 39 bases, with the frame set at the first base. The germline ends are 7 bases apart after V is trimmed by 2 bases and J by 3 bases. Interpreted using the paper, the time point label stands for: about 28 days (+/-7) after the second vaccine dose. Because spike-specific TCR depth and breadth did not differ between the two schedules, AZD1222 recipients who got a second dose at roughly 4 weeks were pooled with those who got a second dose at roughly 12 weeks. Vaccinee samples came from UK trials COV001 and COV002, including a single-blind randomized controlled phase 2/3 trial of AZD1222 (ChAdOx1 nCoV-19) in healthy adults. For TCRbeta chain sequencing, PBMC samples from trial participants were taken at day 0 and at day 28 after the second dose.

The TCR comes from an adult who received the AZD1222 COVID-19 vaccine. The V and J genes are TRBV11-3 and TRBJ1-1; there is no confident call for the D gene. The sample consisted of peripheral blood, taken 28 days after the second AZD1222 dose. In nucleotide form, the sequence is TGTGCCAGCAGCTTAAGTCTGTACACTGAAGCTTTCTTT. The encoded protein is CASSLSLYTEAFF.